This passage covers 28 T cell receptor beta chains from one sample sequenced in a study of blood T cell repertoires in COVID-19. Some clones are missing from TCRdb's copy, which holds only in-frame ones; the method was immunoSEQ multiplex PCR. Here the sample spans 100,000 to 150,000 clones, 78% being singletons. The sample was peripheral blood. Receptors were obtained from a man in his 70s with acute or convalescent COVID-19.

The chain links TRBV5-1 to TRBJ2-5; 10 bases agree with TRBD1. Losses at the gene ends were 4 bases for V and 4 bases for J; bases not matched to a gene: 7. The CDR3 has 15 amino acids. The germline gives CDR1 SGHRS, CDR2 YFSETQ. CDR3 DNA sequence: TGCGCCAGCAGCCCAGGGACAGGGGCTAGAGAGACCCAGTACTTC. Amino acid sequence: CASSPGTGARETQYF.

This chain links TRBV5-4 with TRBJ1-1; no reliable D call. The CDR3 covers 14 residues. Trimming left V 0 bases short and J 1 base short, with 7 bases between. The germline V gene encodes CDR1 SGHNT and CDR2 YYREEE (reference sequence). The CDR3 region has the DNA TGTGCCAGCAGCTTGGATCATCAGAACACTGAAGCTTTCTTT. This translates into CASSLDHQNTEAFF. Complete variable domain (other parts from reference TRBV5-4 and TRBJ1-1): ETGVTQSPTHLIKTRGQQVTLRCSSQSGHNTVSWYQQALGQGPQFIFQYYREEENGRGNFPPRFSGLQFPNYSSELNVNALELDDSALYLCASSLDHQNTEAFFGQGTRLTVV.

As DNA, the CDR3 is TGTGCCAGCAGCTTAGTTGGACTCCAAGAGACCCAGTACTTC. Amino acid sequence: CASSLVGLQETQYF. The J gene is TRBJ2-5, the V gene TRBV7-9, with a tentative D call TRBD2 (5 bases). CDR1 SEHNR and CDR2 FQNEAQ come from the germline V gene (reference sequence). Trimming took 1 base from V and 1 from J, leaving 7 bases between them. This CDR3 comprises 14 residues. The full variable domain, completed using reference TRBV7-9 and TRBJ2-5, is DTGVSQNPRHKITKRGQNVTFRCDPISEHNRLYWYRQTLGQGPEFLTYFQNEAQLEKSRLLSDRFSAERPKGSFSTLEIQRTEQGDSAMYLCASSLVGLQETQYFGPGTRLLVL.

Only a few counts were recorded for this clone. This rearrangement joins TRBV11-2 to TRBJ2-1, with a tentative D call TRBD1 (5 bases). Germline lookup yields CDR1 SGHAT and CDR2 FQNNGV. The V end was cut by 4 bases, the J end by 3 bases, with 10 bases between. This CDR3 is built from 14 residues. CDR3 in amino acids: CASSSQQGYNEQFF. The CDR3 DNA reads TGTGCCAGCAGCTCCCAGCAGGGCTACAATGAGCAGTTCTTC.

This chain uses TRBV7-2 with TRBJ1-5; the D is unclear. This CDR3 is 15 amino acids long. V gave up 2 bases and J gave up 5 bases, with 13 bases separating them. Germline assignment: CDR1 SGHTA and CDR2 FQGNSA. CDR3 loop: CASSLFPPRDQPQHF. The CDR3, as DNA: TGTGCCAGCAGCTTATTCCCCCCCCGGGATCAGCCCCAGCATTTT. The whole variable domain, filled in from reference TRBV7-2 and TRBJ1-5, reads GAGVSQSPSNKVTEKGKDVELRCDPISGHTALYWYRQSLGQGLEFLIYFQGNSAPDKSGLPSDRFSAERTGGSVSTLTIQRTQQEDSAVYLCASSLFPPRDQPQHFGDGTRLSIL.

Ten or more counts support this clone. The chain has TRBV2 and TRBJ2-7; 9 bases are shared with TRBD1. Germline-derived CDR1 and CDR2 are SNHLY and FYNNEI. Unmatched junction bases numbered 10, after V lost 8 bases and J lost 5 bases. The CDR3 runs 14 residues. This CDR3 reads CASPPGDRAHEQYF. The CDR3 nucleotides are TGTGCCAGCCCACCGGGGGACAGGGCCCACGAGCAGTACTTC.

V and J are TRBV27 and TRBJ2-2; D unresolved. The CDR3 is made up of 11 amino acids. The V and J ends lost 7 bases and 5 bases respectively, with 5 bases between them. The germline CDR1 and CDR2 sequences are MNHEY and SMNVEV (reference sequence). Written as DNA, the CDR3 is TGTGCCAGCATCCTTACCGGGGAGCTGTTTTTT. This encodes CASILTGELFF.

The V and J genes are TRBV6-5 and TRBJ1-1, with 7 bases that match TRBD1. Germline CDR1 and CDR2: MNHEY and SVGAGI. This CDR3 contains 14 residues. V shed 7 bases and J 5 bases; nucleotides not matched to a gene: 10. The CDR3 DNA reads TGTGCCAGCATTAGGGGGCGCGGGGAGACTGAAGCTTTCTTT. Amino acids: CASIRGRGETEAFF.

The V and J genes are TRBV3-1 (or the pseudogene TRBV3-2) and TRBJ1-4, with D possibly matching TRBD1 (6 bases). The germline V and J ends were trimmed by 4 bases and 8 bases, with 17 bases remaining between them. The CDR3 covers 15 residues. The germline V gene has CDR1 LGHDT and CDR2 YNNKEL (reference sequence). The CDR3 reads CASSRGGTSSEKLFF. The CDR3, as DNA: TGTGCCAGCAGCCGCGGGGGCACAAGCAGCGAAAAACTGTTTTTT.

This rearrangement joins TRBV11-3 to TRBJ1-3; possible D gene TRBD1, 5 bases. Trimming took off 3 bases at V and 0 bases at J, with 15 bases between the two ends. From germline, CDR1 is SGHNT and CDR2 YENEEA. The CDR3 has 17 residues. CDR3 in amino acids: CASSFRQNQYSGNTIYF. CDR3 DNA sequence: TGTGCCAGCAGCTTCCGACAGAATCAATACTCTGGAAACACCATATATTTT. Together with reference TRBV11-3 and TRBJ1-3, the CDR3 gives the full variable domain: EAGVVQSPRYKIIEKKQPVAFWCNPISGHNTLYWYLQNLGQGPELLIRYENEEAVDDSQLPKDRFSAERLKGVDSTLKIQPAELGDSAVYLCASSFRQNQYSGNTIYFGEGSWLTVV.

The chain carries TRBV9 and TRBJ1-1; D unresolved. The CDR3 consists of 13 residues. Looked up from germline, CDR1 is SGDLS and CDR2 is YYNGEE. Between the trimmed V and J ends, which lost 2 bases and 1 base, there was a span of 6 bases. DNA of the CDR3: TGTGCCAGCAGCGTCGTTTCGAACACTGAAGCTTTCTTT. This translates into CASSVVSNTEAFF. The full variable domain, its missing parts supplied by reference TRBV9 and TRBJ1-1, is DSGVTQTPKHLITATGQRVTLRCSPRSGDLSVYWYQQSLDQGLQFLIQYYNGEERAKGNILERFSAQQFPDLHSELNLSSLELGDSALYFCASSVVSNTEAFFGQGTRLTVV.

This clone was counted between two and nine times. The chain links TRBV18 to TRBJ1-1; 7 bases match TRBD1. The length of the CDR3 is 14 residues. The J segment lost 4 bases and the V segment lost 2 bases, leaving 4 bases of the junction unmatched. Germline V CDR1 and CDR2: KGHSH, LQKENI. CDR3 nucleotides: TGTGCCAGCTCACCATCTCAGGGGGGCACTGAAGCTTTCTTT. Translating gives CASSPSQGGTEAFF.

The CDR3 spells CASTPDRGELFF. The CDR3 region has the DNA TGTGCCAGCACCCCCGACAGAGGGGAGCTGTTTTTT. The V gene is TRBV6-6, the J gene TRBJ2-2, with a tentative D call TRBD1 (5 bases). Trimming left V 7 bases short and J 8 bases short, with 11 bases between. Germline V gene lookup returns CDR1 MNHNY and CDR2 SVGAGI (reference sequence). This CDR3 has 12 residues.

The count of this clone is one. The chain's CDR3 is CASSQDPGGGSTEAFF. CDR3 bases: TGCGCCAGCAGCCAAGACCCGGGGGGGGGCTCCACTGAAGCTTTCTTT. The rearrangement joins TRBV4-3 to TRBJ1-1; D might be TRBD1 (6 bases). CDR1 and CDR2 from the germline V gene are LGHNA and YSLEER. V gave up 0 bases and J gave up 4 bases, with 15 bases separating them. This CDR3 is 16 amino acids long.

The rearrangement uses TRBV4-1 and TRBJ1-6, with D unclear. The germline V gene has CDR1 MGHRA and CDR2 YSYEKL. This CDR3 contains 18 residues. Between the trimmed V and J ends, which lost 1 base and 6 bases, there was a span of 19 bases. This CDR3 is CASSQADMGLRGNSPLHF. CDR3 in DNA: TGCGCCAGCAGCCAAGCGGATATGGGTCTTAGAGGTAATTCACCCCTCCACTTT.

This sequence joins TRBV5-4 and TRBJ2-4; unclear D gene. The V gene's germline CDR1 is SGHNT and CDR2 YYREEE (reference sequence). CDR3 length: 15 residues. Trimming removed 1 base from V and 4 bases from J, with 12 bases in between. CDR3 coding DNA: TGTGCCAGCAGCTTGTTAACGGGTCCAAAAAACATTCAGTACTTC. This translates into CASSLLTGPKNIQYF.

The chain joins TRBV9 to TRBJ2-1, with TRBD1 matching over 9 bases. This CDR3 is 16 amino acids long. Germline CDR1 SGDLS, CDR2 YYNGEE. Unmatched junction bases numbered 7, after V lost 2 bases and J lost 4 bases. CDR3 loop: CASSVTPGQGYNEQFF. In DNA, the CDR3 is TGTGCCAGCAGCGTCACCCCGGGACAGGGTTACAATGAGCAGTTCTTC.

The chain has TRBV5-4 and TRBJ1-3; D unclear. V dropped 1 base and J dropped 8 bases, with 19 bases sitting between them. Germline V gene data show CDR1 as SGHNT and CDR2 as YYREEE (reference sequence). This CDR3 is 16 amino acids long. CDR3 sequence (DNA): TGTGCCAGCAGCTTGCGTGTTAACCCTGCGCAGGACACCATATATTTT. Encoded protein: CASSLRVNPAQDTIYF.

Only a few counts were recorded for this clone. This chain links TRBV11-3 with TRBJ2-2; 11 bases line up with TRBD2. The J segment lost 0 bases and the V segment lost 5 bases, leaving 5 bases of the junction unmatched. The CDR3 is 17 residues long. Germline V gene sequence: CDR1 SGHNT, CDR2 YENEEA. CDR3 region: CASSQRLAGTNTGELFF. The CDR3 nucleotides are TGTGCCAGCAGCCAAAGACTAGCGGGGACGAACACCGGGGAGCTGTTTTTT.

The DNA for the CDR3 is TGTGCCAGCAGCGCCCAGGGGGGAGATAACGAAAAACTGTTTTTT. This translates into CASSAQGGDNEKLFF. The chain employs TRBV9 and TRBJ1-4; TRBD1 aligns across 7 bases. The CDR3 sequence is 15 residues long. Per the germline V gene, CDR1 is SGDLS and CDR2 is YYNGEE. V lost 3 bases and J lost 8; bases outside the gene matches: 10. Full variable domain (outside the CDR3, taken from reference TRBV9 and TRBJ1-4): DSGVTQTPKHLITATGQRVTLRCSPRSGDLSVYWYQQSLDQGLQFLIQYYNGEERAKGNILERFSAQQFPDLHSELNLSSLELGDSALYFCASSAQGGDNEKLFFGSGTQLSVL.

The chain joins TRBV4-3 to TRBJ1-2, with D tentatively TRBD1 (5 bases). Trimming stripped 4 bases from V and 4 bases from J, with 19 bases between. CDR3 size: 16 residues. The germline V gene encodes CDR1 LGHNA and CDR2 YSLEER. The CDR3 region has the DNA TGCGCCAGCAGCCTAAACCCCCGGACAAGCAGCTATGGCTACACCTTC. It codes for CASSLNPRTSSYGYTF.

The CDR3 DNA reads as TGTGCCAGCAGCTTGGGACAGGGCTCGGCAACTAATGAAAAACTGTTTTTT. This translates into CASSLGQGSATNEKLFF. V is TRBV5-5 and J is TRBJ1-4, with 7 bases identical to TRBD1. CDR3 length equals 17 residues. The ends lost 0 bases at V and 0 bases at J; junction bases unmatched: 5. CDR1 and CDR2 from the germline V gene are SGHKS and YYEKEE (reference sequence).

The chain joins TRBV7-9 to TRBJ1-2; D remains unclear. CDR1 is SEHNR, CDR2 FQNEAQ, per germline (reference sequence). Trimming removed 1 base from V and 3 bases from J, with 9 bases in between. The CDR3 has 14 amino acids. As DNA, the CDR3 is TGTGCCAGCAGCTTAGAAGTCGGGGACTATGGCTACACCTTC. Translated: CASSLEVGDYGYTF. The full variable domain, its missing parts supplied by reference TRBV7-9 and TRBJ1-2, is DTGVSQNPRHKITKRGQNVTFRCDPISEHNRLYWYRQTLGQGPEFLTYFQNEAQLEKSRLLSDRFSAERPKGSFSTLEIQRTEQGDSAMYLCASSLEVGDYGYTFGSGTRLTVV.

This chain joins TRBV13 and TRBJ2-6; TRBD1 agrees at 8 bases. Unmatched junction bases numbered 2, after V lost 4 bases and J lost 0 bases. The V gene's germline CDR1 is PRHDT and CDR2 FYEKMQ (reference sequence). The CDR3 covers 16 residues. The CDR3 nucleotides are TGTGCCAGCAGCTGGACAGGGTCCTCTGGGGCCAACGTCCTGACTTTC. Amino acids: CASSWTGSSGANVLTF.

J is TRBJ2-3 and V is TRBV14; D is unresolved. CDR1 and CDR2 (germline): SGHDN, FVKESK. The CDR3 contains 12 residues. With 0 bases removed from V and 6 bases from J, the gap between germline ends came to 4 bases. The CDR3 is CASSQERDTQYF. CDR3 DNA: TGTGCCAGCAGCCAAGAGAGGGATACGCAGTATTTT.

V and J are TRBV5-4 and TRBJ2-5, with TRBD1 identical over 9 bases. The CDR3 runs 16 residues. The germline V gene has CDR1 SGHNT and CDR2 YYREEE (reference sequence). The V segment lost 3 bases and the J segment 5 bases; nucleotides outside the gene matches: 11. For the CDR3, the DNA is TGTGCCAGCAGCTCGGACAGGGGACTGATCACGGAGACCCAGTACTTC. This codes for CASSSDRGLITETQYF.

V gene TRBV6-2 or TRBV6-3 combines with J gene TRBJ2-3; TRBD2 aligns across 16 bases. Germline CDR1 and CDR2: MNHEY and SVGEGT. The CDR3 is made up of 17 amino acids. Trimming removed 6 bases from V and 5 bases from J; junction bases left unmatched: 8. The CDR3 region is CASSSGTSGGAIDTQYF. For the CDR3, the DNA is TGTGCCAGCAGCTCCGGGACTAGCGGGGGGGCCATAGATACGCAGTATTTT.

This clone was counted a single time. The J gene is TRBJ2-1, the V gene TRBV5-1, with 10 bases aligning to TRBD1. The germline gives CDR1 SGHRS, CDR2 YFSETQ. With V trimmed by 5 bases and J by 5 bases, 7 bases remained unmatched. CDR3 length equals 15 residues. CDR3 loop: CASSEGQGKNNEQFF. The DNA of the CDR3 is TGCGCCAGCAGTGAGGGACAGGGGAAAAACAATGAGCAGTTCTTC.